The sequence of this T cell receptor (beta chain) was determined in a study of cytomegalovirus exposure and HLA in healthy donors (dated by TCRdb to about 2017). Background on the whole study: In an earlier analysis of some 610 of the donors, about 260 Gb of sequence data and about 110 million unique TCR beta sequences from roughly 200 million T cells were reported. Along with the roughly 710-subject first cohort, a separate validation cohort of more than 90 different subjects was used. A later genetic analysis took genome-wide SNP genotypes for about 55% of the 666 donors and used that subset as a discovery cohort. All discovery cohort repertoires had been generated using a single sequencing platform. In the later analysis, no new phenotypic data were used to find candidate immune exposures; instead, reliance was placed on TCR beta sequences and their occurrence across donors. Class I and class II HLA loci were covered by the typing at four-digit resolution. Because of strong linkage in the cohort, a few DR-DQ haplotypes were treated as single units for association and clustering. The study aimed to test whether signatures of past pathogen exposure could be identified by cataloging public T cell receptors. An earlier analysis of 500 to 750 of the donors applied high-throughput TCR beta sequencing to assess whether each TCR beta V gene segment acted as functional or pseudogenic. Donor age, sex, ethnicity and CMV serostatus were compiled alongside the repertoire data. The number of typed donors differed by locus: roughly 620-640 for A, B, C, DRB1 and DQB1; roughly 510 for DQA1; approximately 600 for DPA1; and 450 to 480 for DPB1. Among almost 400 genotyped donors of the cohort, an average of 235,054 unique TCR beta nucleotide sequences were sequenced per donor, roughly 20% of them non-productive. To study patterns of TCR occurrence, a later analysis re-analyzed previously published TCR beta repertoires from around 700 donors and added high-resolution HLA genotyping. Among the approximately 400 genotyped donors, around 79% belonged to the genetic ancestry cluster associated with self-reported Caucasian donors. The study profiled the T cell repertoires of about 720 subjects by immunosequencing and related them to cytomegalovirus serostatus. The study combined high-throughput TCR immunosequencing, statistical association of individual TCRs with disease status, and machine learning to predict cytomegalovirus infection status. Around 300 gigabases of sequencing data and 80 million or so unique TCR sequences were included in an early release covering roughly 700 HLA-typed donors.

Taken from the germline V gene, the CDR1 and CDR2 loops are SGHAT and FQNNGV. The junction carries 14 bases between V and J, which are trimmed by 1 base and 8 bases respectively. The CDR3 runs 14 amino acids, cysteine and phenylalanine included. Only CDR3 DNA remains: 42 bases, in frame from the first base. Here is what the overall study found, with its caveats: In a later analysis, HLA-associated TCR beta chains showed more clonal expansion and lower generation probabilities than non-associated chains that were equally common. This cohort had only TCR beta chains sequenced, and the lack of alpha or paired-chain data limited which features could be detected. Immune exposure information for the cohort was limited to CMV serostatus. The classifier was reported to diagnose cytomegalovirus status with high specificity and sensitivity in both the original cohort and the validation cohort. Fewer than 20 rarely observed V segments, including chromosome 9 orphons, were excluded from the earlier analysis of some 590 of the donors because counts were too low. The 87-base-pair reads could not distinguish some IMGT-functional V segments, including TRBV6-2 and TRBV6-3, so those segments were excluded. Three of the identified cytomegalovirus-associated TCR beta chains were confirmed in vitro to be specific for cytomegalovirus antigens. Because HLA typing was unavailable for some donors at each locus, only the typed subset was used in association tests. A later analysis found that TCR association rates varied across HLA loci, with DRB1 alleles showing the most associated TCRs and HLA-C alleles the fewest. Most TCR sequences were observed very rarely across donors, whereas some public TCRs were present in many individuals. A total of 150 to 200 TCR beta chains were listed by the study as associated with cytomegalovirus. Correlated functional status among segregating V segments might reflect linkage disequilibrium, but an unknown experimental factor could not be ruled out. The authors suggested that the approach could potentially be generalized to other disease states and immunological phenotypes. A group of highly shared sequence variants was considered likely to be a technical artifact of the sequencing pipeline. Sequencing depth was assumed to be roughly uniform across donors in the presence/absence analyses, though that assumption may not hold. At a false discovery rate of 0.05, a later analysis linked fewer than 20,000 TCR beta sequences to specific HLA alleles. In a later genetic analysis, fewer N-insertions in productive TCRs were reported among donors in an Asian-associated ancestry cluster than the roughly 700-donor mean. A further reported finding was that TCR beta sequences accurately predicted the HLA-A and HLA-B alleles for most subjects in the first cohort. Strong co-occurrence of HLA alleles, especially DR and DQ, made assigning TCR associations to individual alleles difficult. A later genetic analysis associated a missense DCLRE1C variant with V-gene and J-gene trimming of TCR beta chains, and an independent cohort replicated the association. According to a later analysis, parvovirus B19, influenza, CMV and Epstein-Barr virus appeared linked to several top co-occurrence clusters. In a later analysis, most CMV-associated TCR beta chains were found to appear HLA-restricted, with HLA associations seemingly driven largely by CMV exposure. In an earlier analysis of some 500 of the donors, most TCR beta V segments appeared in productive rearrangements about 87% or about 30% of the time, broadly matching IMGT annotations.

This clone has just a few counts. Its target antigen remains unknown. No clone much larger than this one lies a single base away; base qualities are absent. The cohort comprised more than 550 healthy bone marrow donors. At the time of sampling, all cohort members were nominally healthy, though unrecorded immune exposures were likely present. The donor tested CMV seropositive, placing the donor among the approximately 310 seropositive members of the cohort. A peripheral blood sample was provided by each donor, and peripheral blood mononuclear cells were used for TCR beta sequencing. Genomic DNA was extracted from the blood cell samples with the Qiagen DNeasy Blood Extraction Kit. Library generation was performed with the immunoSEQ multiplex PCR assay. A mixture of 60 forward primers for TCR Vbeta segments and 13 reverse primers for TCR Jbeta segments was used in the multiplex PCR. Amplification of the CDR3 region of rearranged TCR beta genes was performed with a multiplex PCR assay on genomic DNA. On the Illumina HiSeq System, the amplified TCR beta libraries were sequenced as 87-base-pair reads. On the authors' methods: In a later analysis, tens of millions of unique TCR beta chains were counted across the roughly 610 repertoires, and about 9.9 million of these chains were shared by at least two donors. Raw reads were error-corrected and collapsed into unique sequences by a nearest-neighbor algorithm in which closely related sequences were merged to remove PCR and sequencing errors. Alignment of CDR3 sequences to IMGT reference sequences was used to assign V, D and J gene segments. For a sequence to be retained, at least a six-nucleotide match to both a V gene segment and a J gene segment was required. Rearrangements were called productive when the CDR3 lacked stop codons and stayed in frame with V and J; all others were non-productive. CDR3 was defined according to IMGT convention as the region running from the second conserved V-encoded cysteine to the conserved J-encoded phenylalanine. The earlier analysis of about 590 of the donors excluded sequences that lacked an unambiguous match to a single V gene segment. In an earlier analysis of approximately 610 of the donors, V segments were called functional above 56.7% productive rearrangements and were called segregating when the between-donor standard deviation exceeded 5%. A statistical classification framework was built to diagnose cytomegalovirus status from the catalog of TCR beta chain sequences. In a later analysis, TCR nucleotide sequences were compared against IMGT/GENE-DB human TR gene sequences so that V and J genes could be assigned. A later analysis assigned CDR3 sequences and most-parsimonious VDJ recombination scenarios with the TCRdist pipeline. A later analysis defined each TCR beta chain by its CDR3 amino acid sequence plus V-gene family, and excluded reads lacking a unique V-gene family. In a later analysis, 500 to 700 highly shared, low-generation-probability nucleotide sequences were removed to address suspected cross-contamination and a sequencing artifact. In a later analysis, a clonal expansion index for each public chain was calculated from normalized within-repertoire ranks of inferred template counts. In a later analysis, generation probabilities were computed with a VDJ recombination model fitted to out-of-frame rearrangements, and the resulting probabilities were checked against IGoR. A later analysis scored TCR-TCR, TCR-HLA and TCR-CMV co-occurrence with hypergeometric tests, applying a repertoire-size bias correction to TCR pairs. To estimate false discovery rates, a later analysis permuted the HLA or CMV assignments 20 times. In a later analysis, co-occurring TCRs were grouped using DBSCAN, with TCRdist sequence similarity added in when clustering inside HLA-allele-positive subsets. Repertoires with fewer than 30,000 or more than 120,000 public chains were left out of co-occurrence clustering, as were about 5 repertoires with anomalous nucleotide sharing. This immuneACCESS table, as held by TCRdb, lists in-frame sequences with V and J called but not all clones. Of the missing ones, under half trace to an unresolved V gene in checked studies; the others have no known cause. The V and J calls and clone size were taken over from that table, and D and trimming were inferred from the DNA. The sample contains 180,000 or so clones, approximately 9.5% of them found a single time. The ten largest clones take up less than 1.5% of the sample.

The source is a woman in her 30s in good health and CMV-seropositive. The rearrangement combines TRBV11-2 with TRBJ1-2; perhaps TRBD1 is the D gene, with 5 bases matching. The sequenced material came from PBMCs. The nucleotide sequence reads TGTGCCAGCAGCTTAGCCCGGCAGGGAGGGGGCTACACCTTC. This translates into CASSLARQGGGYTF.